This is a list of T cell receptor beta chains from one sample in a study of cytomegalovirus exposure and HLA in healthy donors. Profiled with immunoSEQ multiplex PCR; TCRdb holds only in-frame clones, not every one. The data contain roughly 100,000 clones, roughly 15% of them seen just once; the ten biggest clones take up 0.83%. Sequencing was carried out using PBMCs. Source of these receptors: a female donor in good health and CMV-seronegative. CDR3s include the opening cysteine and the closing phenylalanine or tryptophan. Fields, in order: CDR3 protein, CDR3 DNA, D gene, J gene, CDR3 length, clone size, V gene. The D gene is left open where the match is weak. A row's size may be missing; if present it is once, few, many or a size class.

CDR3: CASSLRPGQGGHEQYF; DNA: TGTGCCAGCAGTTTAAGACCGGGACAGGGCGGACACGAGCAGTACTTC; D: TRBD1; J: TRBJ2-7; length: 16; size: .; V: TRBV28
CDR3: CASSRRGSTNEKLFF; DNA: TGTGCCAGCAGTCGCAGGGGGTCAACTAATGAAAAACTGTTTTTT; D: TRBD1; J: TRBJ1-4; length: 15; size: .; V: TRBV2
CDR3: CASSEGDRGSGNTEAFF; DNA: TGTGCCAGCAGTGAAGGGGACAGGGGGAGCGGGAACACTGAAGCTTTCTTT; D: TRBD1; J: TRBJ1-1; length: 17; size: few; V: TRBV27
CDR3: CASSFSREETQYF; DNA: TGTGCCAGCAGCTTTAGCCGGGAGGAGACCCAGTACTTC; D: .; J: TRBJ2-5; length: 13; size: few; V: TRBV5-4
CDR3: CAWNEGQGRFEAFF; DNA: TGTGCCTGGAACGAGGGACAGGGGCGTTTTGAAGCTTTCTTT; D: TRBD1; J: TRBJ1-1; length: 14; size: few; V: TRBV30
CDR3: CAGAFSALHF; DNA: TGCGCCGGGGCCTTTTCGGCCCTCCACTTT; D: .; J: TRBJ1-6; length: 10; size: .; V: TRBV5-1
CDR3: CASSSDNEQFF; DNA: TGTGCCAGCAGCTCCGACAATGAGCAGTTCTTC; D: .; J: TRBJ2-1; length: 11; size: few; V: TRBV7-3
CDR3: CASSIQGGETQYF; DNA: TGTGCCAGTAGTATACAGGGAGGGGAGACCCAGTACTTC; D: TRBD2; J: TRBJ2-5; length: 13; size: .; V: TRBV19
CDR3: CASSFPDRGRAHTEAFF; DNA: TGTGCCAGCAGCTTCCCCGACAGGGGGCGCGCCCACACTGAAGCTTTCTTT; D: TRBD1; J: TRBJ1-1; length: 17; size: few; V: TRBV13
CDR3: CASSYSFSDYGYTF; DNA: TGTGCCAGCAGTTACAGTTTTTCGGACTATGGCTACACCTTC; D: .; J: TRBJ1-2; length: 14; size: few; V: TRBV6-5
CDR3: CAHGGGSSYEQYF; DNA: TGTGCCCATGGGGGCGGGAGCTCCTACGAGCAGTACTTC; D: .; J: TRBJ2-7; length: 13; size: few; V: TRBV10-3
CDR3: CAWEYGIGSSTDTQYF; DNA: TGTGCCTGGGAGTATGGTATCGGGTCCAGCACAGATACGCAGTATTTT; D: .; J: TRBJ2-3; length: 16; size: few; V: TRBV30
CDR3: CASEGNQPQHF; DNA: TGTGCCAGCGAGGGCAATCAGCCCCAGCATTTT; D: .; J: TRBJ1-5; length: 11; size: .; V: TRBV27
CDR3: CASSIPGLAGSGELFF; DNA: TGTGCCAGCAGTATACCGGGACTAGCGGGATCCGGGGAGCTGTTTTTT; D: TRBD2; J: TRBJ2-2; length: 16; size: few; V: TRBV7-2
CDR3: CASITFPGLGANEQYF; DNA: TGTGCCAGCATTACCTTTCCGGGACTAGGGGCCAACGAGCAGTACTTC; D: TRBD2; J: TRBJ2-7; length: 16; size: .; V: TRBV2
CDR3: CASSPTGKDQPQHF; DNA: TGTGCCAGCAGCCCGACAGGGAAAGATCAGCCCCAGCATTTT; D: TRBD1; J: TRBJ1-5; length: 14; size: few; V: TRBV6-5
CDR3: CASSFDRGLYEQYF; DNA: TGCGCCAGCAGTTTCGACAGGGGTCTTTACGAGCAGTACTTC; D: TRBD1; J: TRBJ2-7; length: 14; size: few; V: TRBV5-1
CDR3: CASSPLGRGTDTQYF; DNA: TGTGCCAGCAGCCCTCTTGGGAGGGGAACAGATACGCAGTATTTT; D: TRBD2; J: TRBJ2-3; length: 15; size: few; V: TRBV7-3
CDR3: CASSPSRQGYGYTF; DNA: TGTGCCAGCAGCCCTAGTAGACAGGGTTATGGCTACACCTTC; D: TRBD1; J: TRBJ1-2; length: 14; size: few; V: TRBV14
CDR3: CASSGDMSLETQYF; DNA: TGTGCCAGCAGTGGAGATATGTCGCTGGAGACCCAGTACTTC; D: .; J: TRBJ2-5; length: 14; size: .; V: TRBV6-1
CDR3: CASSLGLVRYSYEQYF; DNA: TGTGCCAGCAGCTTAGGGTTGGTGAGGTACTCCTACGAGCAGTACTTC; D: .; J: TRBJ2-7; length: 16; size: few; V: TRBV7-8
CDR3: CAISAHDRNTEAFF; DNA: TGTGCCATCAGTGCCCACGACAGGAACACTGAAGCTTTCTTT; D: .; J: TRBJ1-1; length: 14; size: .; V: TRBV10-3
CDR3: CASSQEVDRDYEQYF; DNA: TGCGCCAGCAGCCAAGAAGTTGACAGGGACTACGAGCAGTACTTC; D: TRBD1; J: TRBJ2-7; length: 15; size: .; V: TRBV4-1
CDR3: CASSPTLGSTEAFF; DNA: TGTGCCAGTAGCCCTACGTTAGGGAGTACTGAAGCTTTCTTT; D: .; J: TRBJ1-1; length: 14; size: .; V: TRBV7-3
CDR3: CASNEEGRLPETQYF; DNA: TGTGCCAGCAACGAAGAGGGCAGGCTGCCAGAGACCCAGTACTTC; D: .; J: TRBJ2-5; length: 15; size: few; V: TRBV13
CDR3: CATGEGLADQETQYF; DNA: TGCGCCACCGGAGAAGGACTAGCGGACCAAGAGACCCAGTACTTC; D: TRBD2; J: TRBJ2-5; length: 15; size: few; V: TRBV4-1
CDR3: CASRRDALGGTEAFF; DNA: TGTGCCAGCAGGAGGGACGCCTTGGGAGGCACTGAAGCTTTCTTT; D: .; J: TRBJ1-1; length: 15; size: few; V: TRBV6-4
CDR3: CASSPGLAGGLNIQYF; DNA: TGCGCCAGCAGCCCGGGACTAGCGGGGGGACTAAACATTCAGTACTTC; D: TRBD2; J: TRBJ2-4; length: 16; size: .; V: TRBV4-1
CDR3: CASQLVPRQPQHF; DNA: TGTGCCAGCCAATTAGTTCCGCGGCAGCCCCAGCATTTT; D: .; J: TRBJ1-5; length: 13; size: .; V: TRBV28
CDR3: CASSPRQMNTEAFF; DNA: TGTGCCAGCTCACCACGACAGATGAACACTGAAGCTTTCTTT; D: .; J: TRBJ1-1; length: 14; size: few; V: TRBV18
CDR3: CASSPLNNLEVGNTGELFF; DNA: TGTGCCAGCAGTCCCCTCAACAACCTAGAAGTCGGGAACACCGGGGAGCTGTTTTTT; D: .; J: TRBJ2-2; length: 19; size: few; V: TRBV28
CDR3: CASSWTGMGTGQPQHF; DNA: TGTGCCAGCAGCTGGACAGGGATGGGGACTGGTCAGCCCCAGCATTTT; D: TRBD1; J: TRBJ1-5; length: 16; size: few; V: TRBV7-2
CDR3: CASSQDGGADTQYF; DNA: TGCGCCAGCAGCCAAGATGGAGGCGCAGATACGCAGTATTTT; D: .; J: TRBJ2-3; length: 14; size: .; V: TRBV4-3
CDR3: CASSAYTGTSGSTNEQFF; DNA: TGTGCCAGCAGTGCCTATACCGGGACTAGCGGGAGCACAAATGAGCAGTTCTTC; D: TRBD2; J: TRBJ2-1; length: 18; size: .; V: TRBV27
CDR3: CSVDSASGHSSYNEQFF; DNA: TGCAGCGTTGACTCGGCTAGCGGGCATAGCTCCTACAATGAGCAGTTCTTC; D: TRBD2; J: TRBJ2-1; length: 17; size: few; V: TRBV29-1
CDR3: CASSRDSTGLAKNIQYF; DNA: TGTGCCAGTAGTAGAGACAGTACAGGGTTAGCCAAAAACATTCAGTACTTC; D: .; J: TRBJ2-4; length: 17; size: .; V: TRBV19
CDR3: CASSAGEWTGELFF; DNA: TGTGCCAGCAGCGCTGGGGAGTGGACCGGGGAGCTGTTTTTT; D: .; J: TRBJ2-2; length: 14; size: few; V: TRBV9
CDR3: CASSSRLGANTEAFF; DNA: TGTGCCAGCAGCTCACGCCTGGGAGCGAACACTGAAGCTTTCTTT; D: .; J: TRBJ1-1; length: 15; size: .; V: TRBV7-9
CDR3: CASSPPGRGGSETQYF; DNA: TGTGCCAGCAGCCCCCCTGGGCGGGGGGGTTCGGAGACCCAGTACTTC; D: TRBD2; J: TRBJ2-5; length: 16; size: .; V: TRBV5-4